Given below is one TCR beta chain in context. The antigen is not known. These data belong to a study of T cell responses to AZD1222 COVID-19 vaccine. The study, taken as a whole, reports: The donor group comprised mostly white British people and more females; the analysis possibly underestimated clonal diversity. Targeting of unmutated variant regions was reportedly seen in nearly half of spike-specific TCRs.

Sequencing was performed with immunoSEQ multiplex PCR; in TCRdb, only in-frame clones are kept and a portion is missing. The data show about 110,000 clones, with 70% to 90% seen just once and approximately 3.3% held by the top ten. The germline V gene encodes CDR1 MRHNA and CDR2 SNTAGT. Unmatched junction bases numbered 2, after V lost 3 bases and J lost 7 bases. The CDR3 runs 13 residues. The chain couples TRBV6-4 to TRBJ1-5; 8 bases line up with TRBD1. The TCR sequence derives from an adult in good health. Sequencing was performed on peripheral blood, taken on day 0 of AZD1222 vaccination. CDR3 region: CASSEGQAQPQHF. In nucleotides, the CDR3 is TGTGCCAGCAGTGAGGGACAGGCACAGCCCCAGCATTTT.